The clone carrying this T cell receptor beta chain was detected only once. Its antigen is unidentified. The V and J ends lost 4 bases and 8 bases respectively, with 20 bases between them. In germline, CDR1 is MRHNA, CDR2 SNTAGT. This CDR3 contains 15 residues. The data originate from a study of somatic mutations in cytotoxic T cells in rheumatoid arthritis. Study-level results: Patients with rheumatoid arthritis, but not healthy controls, had CD8+ clonality that increased with age. The clonality of CD8+ T cells was not significantly different between rheumatoid arthritis patients and age-matched healthy controls. Exceedance of 20% of CD8+ cells by the largest CD8+ clone occurred in about an eighth of the roughly 65 patients.

Some clones are missing from TCRdb's copy, which holds only in-frame ones; the method was immunoSEQ multiplex PCR. The data contain 17,000 or so clones, approximately 81% of them seen just once; the ten biggest clones take up under 8%. Positive selection using magnetic beads isolated the CD4+ and CD8+ cells (purity was checked by flow cytometry). The sample taken for sequencing was CD8+ T cells sorted from blood. This chain links TRBV6-4 with TRBJ1-2; D unresolved. The source of this sequence is a woman in her thirties or forties with rheumatoid arthritis. The CDR3: CASSVSLGQSGGYTF. The CDR3 DNA is TGTGCCAGCAGTGTATCTCTCGGGCAAAGCGGGGGCTACACCTTC.